This T cell receptor beta chain was retrieved from a study of blood T cell repertoires in COVID-19. Study-level information: Samples of COVID-19 (acute and convalescent) were obtained from the United States, Italy and Spain.

V shed 2 bases and J shed 5 bases, with 6 bases lying between them. CDR3 length: 13 amino acids. Clones were read by immunoSEQ multiplex PCR, and TCRdb kept only the in-frame ones, dropping some. The table has 99,000 or so clones, around 83% seen once. This receptor was obtained from a woman older than 75 with active or convalescent COVID-19. The chain links TRBV12-3 or TRBV12-4 to TRBJ2-2, with unresolved D. Material: peripheral blood. The DNA of the CDR3 is TGTGCCAGCAGTTTATCTTTTACCGGGGAGCTGTTTTTT. This codes for CASSLSFTGELFF.